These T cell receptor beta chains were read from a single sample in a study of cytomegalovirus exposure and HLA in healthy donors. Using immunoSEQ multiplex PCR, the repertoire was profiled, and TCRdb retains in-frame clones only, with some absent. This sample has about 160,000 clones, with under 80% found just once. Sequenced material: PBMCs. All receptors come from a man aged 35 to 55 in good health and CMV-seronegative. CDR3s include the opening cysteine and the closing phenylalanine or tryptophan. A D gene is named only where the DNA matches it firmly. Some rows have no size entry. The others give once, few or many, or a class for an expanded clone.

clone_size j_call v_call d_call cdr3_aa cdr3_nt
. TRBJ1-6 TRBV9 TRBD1 CASSYRGDIYNSPLHF TGTGCCAGCAGCTACAGGGGCGATATTTATAATTCACCCCTCCACTTT
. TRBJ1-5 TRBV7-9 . CASSLQGDLNQPQHF TGTGCCAGCAGCTTGCAGGGCGATCTCAATCAGCCCCAGCATTTT
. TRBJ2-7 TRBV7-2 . CASSEGRYEQYF TGTGCCAGCAGCGAAGGGAGGTACGAGCAGTACTTC
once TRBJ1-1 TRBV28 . CASSWPGSGGGTEAFF TGTGCCAGCAGTTGGCCGGGCAGTGGGGGGGGGACTGAAGCTTTCTTT
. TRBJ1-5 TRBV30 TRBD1 CAWSDWGQFSNQPQHF TGTGCCTGGAGTGACTGGGGACAGTTTAGCAATCAGCCCCAGCATTTT
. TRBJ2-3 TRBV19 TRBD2 CASRRGGSTDTQYF TGTGCCAGTCGCCGGGGGGGTAGCACAGATACGCAGTATTTT
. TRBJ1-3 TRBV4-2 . CASSQEPPGSSGNTIYF TGTGCCAGCAGCCAAGAACCTCCAGGCAGCTCTGGAAACACCATATATTTT
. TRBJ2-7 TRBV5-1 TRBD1 CASSLADRGRDEQYF TGCGCCAGCAGCTTGGCGGACAGGGGACGTGACGAGCAGTACTTC
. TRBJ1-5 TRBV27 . CASSDSIRPPQHF TGTGCCAGCAGTGACAGTATCAGGCCGCCCCAGCATTTT
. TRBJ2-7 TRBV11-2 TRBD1 CASSYPNTGGLYEQYF TGTGCCAGCAGCTACCCGAATACAGGGGGTTTGTACGAGCAGTACTTC
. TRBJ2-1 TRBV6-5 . CASSYTTNNEQFF TGTGCCAGCAGTTACACAACAAACAATGAGCAGTTCTTC
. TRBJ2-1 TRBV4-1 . CASSRAGLNEQFF TGCGCCAGCAGCCGAGCAGGGTTAAATGAGCAGTTCTTC
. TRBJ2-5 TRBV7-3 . CASSFVGGGSETQYF TGTGCCAGCAGCTTTGTGGGAGGGGGGTCAGAGACCCAGTACTTC
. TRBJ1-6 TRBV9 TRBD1 CASSVAQGENSPLHF TGTGCCAGCAGCGTAGCACAGGGGGAGAATTCACCCCTCCACTTT
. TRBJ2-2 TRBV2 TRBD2 CASSRGERGGLFSGELFF TGTGCCAGCTCTAGGGGGGAGCGGGGGGGCCTGTTCTCCGGGGAGCTGTTTTTT
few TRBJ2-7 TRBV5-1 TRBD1 CASSLQGSYYEQYF TGCGCCAGCAGTTTACAGGGGTCGTACTACGAGCAGTACTTC
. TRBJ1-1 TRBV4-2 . CASSQIGQWDTEAFF TGTGCCAGCAGCCAAATTGGACAGTGGGACACTGAAGCTTTCTTT
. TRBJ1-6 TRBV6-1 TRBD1 CASTGDREASPLHF TGTGCCAGCACCGGGGACAGGGAGGCGTCACCCCTCCACTTT
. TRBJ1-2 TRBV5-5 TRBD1 CASSSKTGGNYGYTF TGTGCCAGCAGCTCAAAAACAGGGGGGAACTATGGCTACACCTTC
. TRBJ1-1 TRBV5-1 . CASSGASPNTEAFF TGCGCCAGCAGCGGAGCCTCCCCTAACACTGAAGCTTTCTTT
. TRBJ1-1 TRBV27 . CASRPGSLDPEAFF TGTGCCAGCAGACCAGGCTCCCTTGACCCAGAAGCTTTCTTT
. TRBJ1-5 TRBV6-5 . CASSPRGVSVQPQHF TGTGCCAGCAGCCCACGGGGGGTTAGTGTTCAGCCCCAGCATTTT
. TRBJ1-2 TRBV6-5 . CASSSIDGGSGYTF TGTGCCAGCAGTTCCATAGACGGGGGGTCGGGCTACACCTTC
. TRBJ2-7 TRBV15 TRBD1 CATSRGTGKVAPYEQYF TGTGCCACCAGCAGGGGGACAGGGAAGGTGGCTCCGTACGAGCAGTACTTC
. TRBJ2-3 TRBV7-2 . CASSVGLTDTQYF TGTGCCAGCAGCGTAGGACTAACAGATACGCAGTATTTT
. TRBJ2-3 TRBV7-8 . CASRLNPGTPTSDTQYF TGTGCCAGCAGACTGAATCCCGGGACTCCCACTTCAGATACGCAGTATTTT
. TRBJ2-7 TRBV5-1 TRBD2 CASSLVAGGTYEQYF TGCGCCAGCAGCTTGGTAGCGGGGGGCACCTACGAGCAGTACTTC
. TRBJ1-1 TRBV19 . CASIGQPNTEAFF TGTGCCAGTATTGGACAACCGAACACTGAAGCTTTCTTT
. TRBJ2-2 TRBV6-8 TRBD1 CASGQGQGKGGELFF TGTGCCAGCGGGCAGGGACAGGGTAAGGGCGGGGAGCTGTTTTTT
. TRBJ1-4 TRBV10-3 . CAISWDTLATNEKLFF TGTGCCATCAGCTGGGACACCCTCGCAACTAATGAAAAACTGTTTTTT
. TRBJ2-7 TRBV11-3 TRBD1 CASSLKVTPGQGACVQYF TGTGCCAGCAGCTTGAAGGTCACACCGGGACAGGGGGCTTGCGTGCAGTACTTC
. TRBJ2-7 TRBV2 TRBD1 CASSETGQGRQYF TGTGCCAGCAGTGAAACGGGACAGGGTCGGCAGTACTTC
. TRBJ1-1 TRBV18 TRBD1 CASSSGGASAEAFF TGTGCCAGCTCATCAGGGGGCGCATCCGCTGAAGCTTTCTTT
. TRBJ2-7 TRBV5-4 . CASSPMGGASYEQYF TGTGCCAGCAGCCCAATGGGGGGTGCCTCCTACGAGCAGTACTTC
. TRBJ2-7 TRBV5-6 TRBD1 CASRGDRLDEQYF TGTGCCAGCAGGGGGGACAGGCTGGACGAGCAGTACTTC
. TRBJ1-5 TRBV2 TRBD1 CASRDRWNQPQHF TGTGCCAGCAGGGACAGGTGGAATCAGCCCCAGCATTTT
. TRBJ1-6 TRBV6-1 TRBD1 CASSDWIDRVESPLHF TGTGCCAGCAGTGATTGGATAGACAGGGTAGAATCACCCCTCCACTTT
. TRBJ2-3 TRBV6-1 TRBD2 CASSASTDGGSMAQYF TGTGCCAGCAGTGCCTCCACGGACGGCGGGAGTATGGCGCAGTATTTT
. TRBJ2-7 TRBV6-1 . CASSDRVGLYEQYF TGTGCCAGCAGTGACCGGGTCGGATTATACGAGCAGTACTTC
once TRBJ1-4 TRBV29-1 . CSASRGRTNEKLFF TGCAGCGCGAGCAGGGGAAGAACTAATGAAAAACTGTTTTTT
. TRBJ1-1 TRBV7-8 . CASSLKVRGQNTEAFF TGTGCCAGCAGCTTAAAGGTTCGAGGGCAGAACACTGAAGCTTTCTTT
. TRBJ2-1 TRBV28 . CASNGGINEQFF TGTGCCAGCAACGGAGGGATCAATGAGCAGTTCTTC